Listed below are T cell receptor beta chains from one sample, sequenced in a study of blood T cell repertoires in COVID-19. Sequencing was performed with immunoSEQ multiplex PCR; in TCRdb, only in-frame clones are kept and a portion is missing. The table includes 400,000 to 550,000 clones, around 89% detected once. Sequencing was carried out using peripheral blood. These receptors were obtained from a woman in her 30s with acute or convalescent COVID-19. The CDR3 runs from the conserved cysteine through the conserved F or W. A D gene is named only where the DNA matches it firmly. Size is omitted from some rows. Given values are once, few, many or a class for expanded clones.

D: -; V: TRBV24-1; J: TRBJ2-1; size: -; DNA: TGTGCCACCAGCCCACAGGGATCCCTTTTCTCTGAGCAGTTCTTC; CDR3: CATSPQGSLFSEQFF
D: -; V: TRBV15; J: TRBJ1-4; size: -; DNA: TGTGCCACCAGCAGAGTCAGGGGTGCAACTAATGAAAAACTGTTTTTT; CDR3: CATSRVRGATNEKLFF
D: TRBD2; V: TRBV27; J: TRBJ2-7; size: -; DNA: TGTGCCAGCTCTAGCGGGGGGGCGAGTGAGCAGTACTTC; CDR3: CASSSGGASEQYF
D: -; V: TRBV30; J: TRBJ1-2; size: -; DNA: TGTGCCTGGACCAATGACAGAGGCTACACCTTC; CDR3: CAWTNDRGYTF
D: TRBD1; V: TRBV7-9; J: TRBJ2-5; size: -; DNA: TGTGCCATCCCCACAGGGGGCGGTCTGGAGACCCAGTACTTC; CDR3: CAIPTGGGLETQYF
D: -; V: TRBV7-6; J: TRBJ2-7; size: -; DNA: TGTGCCAGCAGCCCAACGACAGGCTACTACGAGCAGTACTTC; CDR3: CASSPTTGYYEQYF
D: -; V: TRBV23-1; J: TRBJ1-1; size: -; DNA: TGCGCCAGCAACAGGGTAGTGAGGGAAGCTTTCTTT; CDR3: CASNRVVREAFF
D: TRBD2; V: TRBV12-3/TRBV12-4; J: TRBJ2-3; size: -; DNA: TGTGCCAGCGTTGGGGGGGGTACAGATACGCAGTATTTT; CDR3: CASVGGGTDTQYF
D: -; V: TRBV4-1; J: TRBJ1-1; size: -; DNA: TGCGCCAGCAGCCAAGAGAACCCGGGGGAGAGTGAAGCTTTCTTT; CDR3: CASSQENPGESEAFF
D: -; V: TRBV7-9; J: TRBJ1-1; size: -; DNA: TGTGCCAGCAGCCGCCTCGCAGGGTGGACTGAAGCTTTCTTT; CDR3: CASSRLAGWTEAFF
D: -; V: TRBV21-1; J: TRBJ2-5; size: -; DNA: TGTGCCAGCAGCACTTATCCACCCGGACAGGGGGCACAAGAGACCCAGTACTTC; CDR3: CASSTYPPGQGAQETQYF
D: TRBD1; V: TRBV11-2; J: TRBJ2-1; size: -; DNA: TGTGCCAGCAGCTACGGGACAGCGGAGTGGGATGAGCAGTTCTTC; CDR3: CASSYGTAEWDEQFF
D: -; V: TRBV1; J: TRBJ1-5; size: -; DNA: TGCACCAGCAGCCGGGACAGCACATTAAGCAATCAGCCCCAGCATTTT; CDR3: CTSSRDSTLSNQPQHF
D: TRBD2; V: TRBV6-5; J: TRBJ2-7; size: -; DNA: TGTGCCAGCAGTTTCGACGGACTAGCGGGGGTACGGGAGCAGTACTTC; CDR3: CASSFDGLAGVREQYF
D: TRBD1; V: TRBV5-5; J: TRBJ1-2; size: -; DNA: TGTGCCAGCAGCTTGAACAGGGGGCAATATGGCTACACCTTC; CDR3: CASSLNRGQYGYTF
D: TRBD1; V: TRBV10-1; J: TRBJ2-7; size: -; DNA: TGCGCCAGCAGTCGCCTGACAGGGGGTGAGCAGTACTTC; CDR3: CASSRLTGGEQYF
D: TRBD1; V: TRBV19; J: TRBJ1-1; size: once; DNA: TGTGCCAGTAGTACCTGGGACAGGTGGGCCACTGAAGCTTTCTTT; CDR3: CASSTWDRWATEAFF
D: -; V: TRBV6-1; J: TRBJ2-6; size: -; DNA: TGTGCCAGCAGTGAAAGAGGAGCAAGTGGGGCCAACGTCCTGACTTTC; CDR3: CASSERGASGANVLTF
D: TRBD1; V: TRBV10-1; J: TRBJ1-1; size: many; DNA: TGCGCCAGCAGTGTGGAGGACAGGGTATATGAAGCTTTCTTT; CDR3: CASSVEDRVYEAFF
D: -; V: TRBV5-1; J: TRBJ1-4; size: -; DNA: TGCGCCAGCAGCGACAGAGCAACTAATGAAAAACTGTTTTTT; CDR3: CASSDRATNEKLFF
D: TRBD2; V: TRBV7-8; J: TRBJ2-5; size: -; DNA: TGTGCCAGCAGCTCCAGGACTAGCGGGGGATCGGAGACCCAGTACTTC; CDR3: CASSSRTSGGSETQYF
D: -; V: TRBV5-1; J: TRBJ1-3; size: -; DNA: TGCGCCAGCAGCCTGGGAATCATTACAAACTCTGGAAACACCATATATTTT; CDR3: CASSLGIITNSGNTIYF
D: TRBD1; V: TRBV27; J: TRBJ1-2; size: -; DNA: TGTGCCAGCGGTGCAGGGGGCGCCCCTTGGGGCTACACCTTC; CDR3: CASGAGGAPWGYTF
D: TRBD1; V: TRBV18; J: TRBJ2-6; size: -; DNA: TGTGCCAGCTCACCGCCCCGGGACAGGACCGATTCTGGGGCCAACGTCCTGACTTTC; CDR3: CASSPPRDRTDSGANVLTF
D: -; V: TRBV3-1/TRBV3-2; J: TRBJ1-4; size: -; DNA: TGTGCCAGCGTGGGGGGTAATGAAAAACTGTTTTTT; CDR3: CASVGGNEKLFF
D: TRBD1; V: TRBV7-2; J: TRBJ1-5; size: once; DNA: TGTGCCAGCAGCGTAACCGGGACAGGGGTTTCGCAGCCCCAGCATTTT; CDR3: CASSVTGTGVSQPQHF
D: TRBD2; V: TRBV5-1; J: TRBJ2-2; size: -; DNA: TGCGCCAGCAGCTTGACTAGCGGGGCGAACACCGGGGAGCTGTTTTTT; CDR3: CASSLTSGANTGELFF
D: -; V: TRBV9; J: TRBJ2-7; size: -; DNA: TGTGCCAGCAGCGTAGCTCCGGCCTACGAGCAGTACTTC; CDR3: CASSVAPAYEQYF
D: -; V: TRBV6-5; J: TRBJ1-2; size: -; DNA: TGTGCCAGCAGCCTATCGGGACTGTCATATGGCTACACCTTC; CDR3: CASSLSGLSYGYTF
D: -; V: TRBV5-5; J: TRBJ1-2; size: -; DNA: TGTGCCAGCAGTCAGGGGACGCAAGCTAACTATGGCTACACCTTC; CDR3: CASSQGTQANYGYTF
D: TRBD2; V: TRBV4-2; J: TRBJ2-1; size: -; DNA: TGTGCCAGCAGCACAACTCCTAGCGGGTACTACAATGAGCAGTTCTTC; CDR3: CASSTTPSGYYNEQFF
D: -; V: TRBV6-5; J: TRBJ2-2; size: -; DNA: TGTGCCAGCAGTTACCGGTGGTCCGGGGAGCTGTTTTTT; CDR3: CASSYRWSGELFF
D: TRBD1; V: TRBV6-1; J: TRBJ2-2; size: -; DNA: TGTGCCAGCAGTGGTCCGGGACAGGGAAGGTCCGGGGAGCTGTTTTTT; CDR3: CASSGPGQGRSGELFF
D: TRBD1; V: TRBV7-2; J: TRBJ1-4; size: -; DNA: TGTGCCAGCACCCCAGGGGGCATGGCTAATGAAAAACTGTTTTTT; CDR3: CASTPGGMANEKLFF
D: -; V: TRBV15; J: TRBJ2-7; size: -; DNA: TGTGCCACCAGCTTGGGGGGGGCCCCCTATGAGCAGTACTTC; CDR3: CATSLGGAPYEQYF
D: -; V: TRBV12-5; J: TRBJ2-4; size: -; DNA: TGTGCTAGTGGTTTACTATCCAAAAACATTCAGTACTTC; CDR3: CASGLLSKNIQYF
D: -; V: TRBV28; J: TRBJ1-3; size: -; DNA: TGTGCCAGTACCGAACAGGGCCCACTCCTCTCTGGAAACACCATATATTTT; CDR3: CASTEQGPLLSGNTIYF
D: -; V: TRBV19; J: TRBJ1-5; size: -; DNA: TGTGCCAGTAGTACCACCTACAGGGTTGGTAGCAATCAGCCCCAGCATTTT; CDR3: CASSTTYRVGSNQPQHF
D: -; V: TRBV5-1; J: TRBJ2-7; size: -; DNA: TGCGCCAGCATGGATCCTTATCAAGCGGGGACAACCTACGAGCAGTACTTC; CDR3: CASMDPYQAGTTYEQYF
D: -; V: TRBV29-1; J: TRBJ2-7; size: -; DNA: TGCAGCGTTGTCCCGGCCGGGGGTCACGAGCAGTACTTC; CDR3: CSVVPAGGHEQYF
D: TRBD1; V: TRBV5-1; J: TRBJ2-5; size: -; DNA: TGCGCCAGCAGCGTGGACAGGGGGGAGACCCAGTACTTC; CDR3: CASSVDRGETQYF
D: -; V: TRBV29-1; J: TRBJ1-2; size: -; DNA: TGCAGCGTTGACGGGGGGGTGAAGGGCTACACCTTC; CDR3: CSVDGGVKGYTF
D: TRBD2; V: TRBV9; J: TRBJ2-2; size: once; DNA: TGTGCCAGCAGCTTCGGACTAGATCGAACCGGGGAGCTGTTTTTT; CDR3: CASSFGLDRTGELFF
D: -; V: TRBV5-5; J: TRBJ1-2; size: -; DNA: TGTGCCAGCAGCCCCCCGGGGATGGGGAATGGCTACACCTTC; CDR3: CASSPPGMGNGYTF
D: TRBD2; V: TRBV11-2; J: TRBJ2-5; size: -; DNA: TGTGCCAGCAGCTTAGAGACTAGCGGGGGGGAAGAGACCCAGTACTTC; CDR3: CASSLETSGGEETQYF
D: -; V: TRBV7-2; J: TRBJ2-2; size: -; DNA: TGTGCCAGCACTCTGCAGGGCGCAAACACCGGGGAGCTGTTTTTT; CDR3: CASTLQGANTGELFF
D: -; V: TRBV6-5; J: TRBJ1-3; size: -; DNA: TGTGCCAGCGCCTCCGGTGGAAACACCATATATTTT; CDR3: CASASGGNTIYF
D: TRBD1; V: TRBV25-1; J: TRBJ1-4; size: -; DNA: TGTGCCAGCAGTGAAGTTAGGGCAGGGGGTGAAAAACTGTTTTTT; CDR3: CASSEVRAGGEKLFF
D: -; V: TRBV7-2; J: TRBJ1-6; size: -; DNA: TGTGCCAGCAGCTTGCAACAGAATTCACCCCTCCACTTT; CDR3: CASSLQQNSPLHF
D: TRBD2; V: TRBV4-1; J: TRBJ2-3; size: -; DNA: TGCGCCAGCAGCCAAGGGGGACTAGTGGGAATCACAGATACGCAGTATTTT; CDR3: CASSQGGLVGITDTQYF
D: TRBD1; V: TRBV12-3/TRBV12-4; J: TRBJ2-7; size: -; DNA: TGTGCCAGCAGTTTCGACAGGGCCGAGCAGTACTTC; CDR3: CASSFDRAEQYF